This T cell receptor beta chain was profiled in a study of blood T cell repertoires in COVID-19. Background on the study: In each case, the material was cDNA or gDNA derived from T cells, B-cell-depleted T cells, or PBMCs.

Clones were read by immunoSEQ multiplex PCR, and TCRdb kept only the in-frame ones, dropping some. The sample records about 140,000 clones, more than 60% being singletons. The table lists this clone with a few counts. Germline values: CDR1 LNHNV, CDR2 YYDKDF (reference sequence). The CDR3 contains 15 residues. V lost 10 bases, J lost 3 bases, and 18 bases lay in between. The rearrangement uses TRBV15 and TRBJ2-2; no definite D call. This TCR was recovered from a woman aged 50 to 65 with active or convalescent COVID-19. The sample consisted of peripheral blood. The CDR3 here is CASQIAPSYTGELFF. DNA for the CDR3: TGTGCCAGCCAGATAGCACCTTCTTACACCGGGGAGCTGTTTTTT. The variable domain in full, with the rest retrieved from reference TRBV15 and TRBJ2-2, is DAMVIQNPRYQVTQFGKPVTLSCSQTLNHNVMYWYQQKSSQAPKLLFHYYDKDFNNEADTPDNFQSRRPNTSFCFLDIRSPGLGDTAMYLCASQIAPSYTGELFFGEGSRLTVL.